The 17 T cell receptor beta chains below come from one sample, sequenced in a study of T cell repertoires in cytomegalovirus infection. TCRdb fed the reads into MiXCR, producing one record per CDR3 protein. The sample holds around 78,000 distinct CDR3 sequences, roughly 40% seen once. For these TCRs, the target antigens are not known. This specimen consisted of CD8+ T cells from cultured PBMCs, obtained from culture after CMV antigen stimulation. The receptor source for this set is a human donor in good health (CMV status not recorded). Some clones in this sample may be carry-over from other donors' samples.

This chain joins TRBV5-6 and TRBJ2-7; maybe TRBD1 (6 bases). The ends were cut back, 4 bases at V and 6 bases at J, with 14 bases in the middle. The V gene's germline CDR1 is SGHDT and CDR2 YYEEEE. The CDR3 length is 13 residues. CDR3 bases: TGTGCCAGCAGCCTACAGGGTTTGCGCGAGCAGTACTTC. Translation gives CASSLQGLREQYF.

This chain joins TRBV20-1 and TRBJ2-1; possibly TRBD2 for D (6 bases). The CDR3 runs to 15 residues. The V gene's germline CDR1 is DFQATT and CDR2 SNEGSKA (reference sequence). V was shortened by 5 bases and J by 0 bases, with 14 bases between the two germline ends. Here the CDR3 DNA reads TGCAGTGCTCGCCTCCGGGGGAGCTCCTACAATGAGCAGTTCTTC. The encoded protein is CSARLRGSSYNEQFF.

V gene TRBV7-2 combines with J gene TRBJ2-7, with TRBD2 as a possible D gene (7 bases). The germline CDR1 and CDR2 sequences are SGHTA and FQGNSA. The V end lost 6 bases, the J end lost 4 bases, and 19 bases lay between the germline ends. This CDR3 has 15 amino acids. The CDR3 DNA reads as TGTGCCAGCAGTCCAGAGGGGGGGCTTTCTTACGAGCAGTACTTC. Protein sequence: CASSPEGGLSYEQYF.

J is TRBJ2-3 and V is TRBV2; 11 bases fit TRBD2. V was pared by 3 bases and J by 5 bases, with 7 bases of the junction left unmatched. The CDR3 contains 16 residues. Germline-derived CDR1 and CDR2 are SNHLY and FYNNEI. The CDR3 protein is CASSDPASGGRDTQYF. The CDR3 region has the DNA TGTGCCAGCAGTGACCCAGCTAGCGGGGGGCGAGATACGCAGTATTTT.

This clonotype was recorded a few times. The rearrangement uses TRBV7-6 and TRBJ2-2; 12 bases are shared with TRBD2. The length of the CDR3 is 16 residues. With 5 bases clipped from V and 6 bases from J, the junction kept 7 bases outside the gene matches. Germline CDR1 and CDR2: SGHVS and FNYEAQ. The DNA of the CDR3 is TGTGCCAGCAGCCCTCGACTAGCGGGGGTCGCCGGGGAGCTGTTTTTT. Translated, it gives CASSPRLAGVAGELFF.

V gene TRBV27 combines with J gene TRBJ1-5; no reliable D call. This CDR3 has 16 amino acids. The germline V gene encodes CDR1 MNHEY and CDR2 SMNVEV (reference sequence). Trimming took 2 bases from V and 0 from J, leaving 11 bases between them. In DNA form, the CDR3 reads TGTGCCAGCAGTTTACGAGGCATATATAGCAATCAGCCCCAGCATTTT. The encoded protein is CASSLRGIYSNQPQHF.

This clonotype has a handful of counts. CDR3 DNA sequence: TGTGCCAGCAGCTTACTGGAGAATGAGCAGTTCTTC. Protein: CASSLLENEQFF. The chain carries TRBV7-9 and TRBJ2-1; D ambiguous. The V end lost 2 bases, the J end lost 7 bases, and 6 bases lay between the germline ends. This CDR3 has 12 amino acids. Germline V lookup: CDR1 SEHNR, CDR2 FQNEAQ (reference sequence).

This clonotype was picked up many times. The chain combines TRBV7-2 with TRBJ2-2; 10 nucleotides line up with TRBD2. Germline V gene data show CDR1 as SGHTA and CDR2 as FQGNSA. This CDR3 region has 16 residues. J was trimmed by 3 bases and V by 4 bases; bases with no gene match: 5. The CDR3 DNA reads TGTGCCAGCAGCTCGATAGCGGGGGGTTACACCGGGGAGCTGTTTTTT. The encoded protein is CASSSIAGGYTGELFF. The complete variable domain, with remaining parts taken from reference TRBV7-2 and TRBJ2-2, reads GAGVSQSPSNKVTEKGKDVELRCDPISGHTALYWYRQSLGQGLEFLIYFQGNSAPDKSGLPSDRFSAERTGGSVSTLTIQRTQQEDSAVYLCASSSIAGGYTGELFFGEGSRLTVL.

The chain links TRBV6-2 or TRBV6-3 to TRBJ2-1, with D uncertain. Germline-derived CDR1 and CDR2 are MNHEY and SVGEGT. The V and J ends lost 2 bases and 9 bases respectively, with 5 bases between them. The length of the CDR3 is 11 residues. The CDR3 nucleotides are TGTGCCAGCAGTTACCCGGGTGAGCAGTTCTTC. This encodes CASSYPGEQFF.

There are a few counts of this clonotype. The V gene is TRBV7-6, the J gene TRBJ2-3; 8 positions match TRBD1. J gave up 3 bases and V 5 bases, and 10 bases lay outside the gene matches. Germline CDR1 reads SGHVS; CDR2 reads FNYEAQ. The CDR3 spans 16 residues. DNA of the CDR3: TGTGCCAGCAGCCCACCGACAGGGGAGACAACAGATACGCAGTATTTT. Protein product: CASSPPTGETTDTQYF.

The rearrangement links TRBV3-1 to TRBJ2-3; D remains ambiguous. The CDR3 consists of 14 residues. CDR1 is LGHDT and CDR2 is YNNKEL in the germline V gene (reference sequence). Trimming shortened V by 6 bases and J by 4 bases, and 14 bases separated the two germline ends. The CDR3 sequence: CASSEAVRADTQYF. In DNA form, the CDR3 reads TGTGCCAGCAGTGAAGCCGTGCGTGCAGATACGCAGTATTTT.

CDR3 in amino acids: CSTSPAYEQYF. In DNA form, the CDR3 reads TGCAGTACCTCCCCAGCCTACGAGCAGTACTTC. The chain couples TRBV20-1 to TRBJ2-7; D unclear. V shed 8 bases and J shed 2 bases, with 10 bases lying between them. The CDR3 is 11 amino acids. Germline CDR1 reads DFQATT; CDR2 reads SNEGSKA (reference sequence).

The chain links TRBV3-1 to TRBJ2-5; D gene unclear. V gave up 0 bases and J gave up 5 bases, with 25 bases separating them. There are 19 residues in the CDR3. Germline CDR1 LGHDT, CDR2 YNNKEL (reference sequence). The CDR3 is CASSQEPGPLVVLGETQYF. For the CDR3, the DNA is TGTGCCAGCAGCCAAGAACCCGGCCCACTGGTGGTTTTGGGGGAGACCCAGTACTTC.

V gene TRBV7-6 combines with J gene TRBJ2-5, with 8 bases matching TRBD1. Germline V gene lookup returns CDR1 SGHVS and CDR2 FNYEAQ. Unmatched junction bases numbered 9, after V lost 5 bases and J lost 1 base. The CDR3 totals 16 residues. The CDR3 nucleotides are TGTGCCAGCAGCCCACGAAAGGACAGGGCCCAAGAGACCCAGTACTTC. Residues: CASSPRKDRAQETQYF.

The J gene is TRBJ2-1, the V gene TRBV7-6; 10 bases fit TRBD2. The V segment lost 4 bases and the J segment 1 base; nucleotides outside the gene matches: 4. The CDR3 extends over 16 amino acids. Germline V gene sequence: CDR1 SGHVS, CDR2 FNYEAQ. The CDR3 region is CASSSLAGVSYNEQFF. The CDR3 DNA reads as TGTGCCAGCAGCTCGCTAGCGGGGGTATCCTACAATGAGCAGTTCTTC.

This clonotype has just a few counts. This CDR3 is CASSLGTIGELFF. The CDR3 DNA reads as TGTGCCAGCAGTCTGGGGACAATCGGGGAGCTGTTTTTT. V is TRBV27 and J is TRBJ2-2, with a possible D match to TRBD1 (6 bases). V was cut by 5 bases and J by 7 bases, with 11 bases left in between. There are 13 residues in the CDR3. Germline CDR1 MNHEY, CDR2 SMNVEV (reference sequence).

The V and J genes are TRBV7-9 and TRBJ1-2, with 8 bases lining up with TRBD1. From germline, CDR1 is SEHNR and CDR2 FQNEAQ (reference sequence). This CDR3 contains 19 residues. The V segment lost 0 bases and the J segment 6 bases; nucleotides outside the gene matches: 18. The CDR3, as DNA: TGTGCCAGCAGCTTAGCGACGAGCGGACAGGGCTCCGAAAGGGATGGCTACACCTTC. It yields the protein CASSLATSGQGSERDGYTF.